The 8 T cell receptor beta chains below all came from one sample that was sequenced in a study of early T cells in non-severe SARS-CoV-2 infection. One entry per CDR3 protein, called by TCRdb with MiXCR from the 5' RACE reads. The table lists tens of thousands of distinct CDR3 sequences, over 9% of them singletons. Sequencing input: whole blood. The receptors were sampled from an adult who was a healthcare worker with PCR-confirmed SARS-CoV-2 infection or an uninfected control (not recorded which).

This clonotype was observed at least ten times. The chain carries TRBV11-1 and TRBJ2-7, with no clear D. The CDR3 is made up of 14 amino acids. Germline V gene data show CDR1 as SGHAT and CDR2 as FQDESV (reference sequence). Trimming removed 6 bases from V and 3 bases from J, with 15 bases in between. The CDR3 DNA reads TGTGCCAGCAGTCCTACTCGCGGCTTCTACGAGCAGTACTTC. It codes for CASSPTRGFYEQYF.

CDR3 protein: CASSNRMGTGHNSPLHF. DNA for the CDR3: TGTGCCAGCAGCAACCGGATGGGGACAGGGCATAATTCACCCCTCCACTTT. The chain combines TRBV14 with TRBJ1-6; TRBD1 matches 9 bases. Germline V gives CDR1 SGHDN, CDR2 FVKESK. V trimming: 5 bases; J trimming: 5 bases; junction bases outside the gene matches: 10. The CDR3 has 17 amino acids. Combining the CDR3 with reference TRBV14 and TRBJ1-6 gives the whole variable domain EAGVTQFPSHSVIEKGQTVTLRCDPISGHDNLYWYRRVMGKEIKFLLHFVKESKQDESGMPNNRFLAERTGGTYSTLKVQPAELEDSGVYFCASSNRMGTGHNSPLHFGNGTRLTVT.

This clonotype was detected ten times or more. This chain links TRBV12-3 or TRBV12-4 with TRBJ2-7; D is ambiguous. Between the trimmed V and J ends, which lost 5 bases and 7 bases, there was a span of 12 bases. CDR3 length equals 12 residues. Here the CDR3 DNA reads TGTGCCAGCAGTCAGAATGGGGTGGAGCAGTACTTC. Its protein product is CASSQNGVEQYF.

This clonotype was detected a few times. V is TRBV4-3 and J is TRBJ2-1, with 12 bases fitting TRBD2. The CDR3 sequence is 16 residues long. V lost 5 bases and J lost 7; bases outside the gene matches: 9. Germline lookup yields CDR1 LGHNA and CDR2 YSLEER. The CDR3 spells CASSSSGRANWNEQFF. The CDR3 region has the DNA TGCGCCAGCAGCTCTAGCGGGAGGGCCAATTGGAATGAGCAGTTCTTC.

This clonotype has a handful of counts. The CDR3 DNA reads TGTGCCAGCAGCTTTAGCGGGGACGGAGCCGGGGAGCTGTTTTTT. The encoded protein is CASSFSGDGAGELFF. The chain links TRBV5-4 to TRBJ2-2; 8 bases are shared with TRBD2. The trim removed 2 bases at V and 6 bases at J, leaving 6 bases unmatched. Germline CDR1 reads SGHNT; CDR2 reads YYREEE (reference sequence). CDR3 size: 15 residues.

A few counts support this clonotype. The chain carries TRBV19 and TRBJ2-1, with D uncertain. CDR1 and CDR2 from the germline V gene are LNHDA and SQIVND (reference sequence). This CDR3 spans 16 amino acids. The V end lost 5 bases, the J end lost 0 bases, and 14 bases lay between the germline ends. CDR3 sequence (DNA): TGTGCCAGTAGTCCCGTCGGCGCGGACTCCTACAATGAGCAGTTCTTC. Its translation is CASSPVGADSYNEQFF.

This clonotype occurred a few times. The CDR3 sequence: CSARQARDFYNEQFF. CDR3 bases: TGCAGTGCTCGGCAAGCCCGGGACTTCTACAATGAGCAGTTCTTC. The V and J genes are TRBV20-1 and TRBJ2-1, with D perhaps matching TRBD2 (6 bases). CDR3 length equals 15 residues. Germline V gene data show CDR1 as DFQATT and CDR2 as SNEGSKA (reference sequence). With 5 bases removed from V and 3 bases from J, the gap between germline ends came to 17 bases.

This clonotype was observed a handful of times. The chain joins TRBV7-2 to TRBJ1-5; unclear D gene. Trimming left V 1 base short and J 6 bases short, with 7 bases between. This CDR3 spans 13 amino acids. From germline, CDR1 is SGHTA and CDR2 FQGNSA. The CDR3 DNA reads TGTGCCAGCAGCTTAGTTGGGAGTCAGCCCCAGCATTTT. The encoded protein is CASSLVGSQPQHF.